One and the same sample provided the 21 T cell receptor beta chains below, sequenced in a study of OX40 agonist ivuxolimab in advanced cancers. The assay was immunoSEQ multiplex PCR, and TCRdb's table has in-frame clones only and misses some. The sample has fewer than 70,000 clones; over 85% are singletons. This specimen was CD4+ or CD8+ T cells sorted from blood, taken in a trial of the OX40 agonist ivuxolimab. These receptors originate from an adult with an advanced solid tumor such as melanoma, head and neck, liver or kidney cancer.

The chain is built from TRBV5-1 and TRBJ2-7, with D unclear. CDR1 SGHRS and CDR2 YFSETQ come from the germline V gene. The CDR3 totals 11 residues. Trimming left V 0 bases short and J 5 bases short, with 3 bases between. The CDR3 nucleotides are TGCGCCAGCAGCTTGGGGGACGAGCAGTACTTC. Translation gives CASSLGDEQYF.

This sequence joins TRBV6-6 and TRBJ2-7; TRBD1 is a possible D gene (5 bases). This CDR3 is 15 amino acids long. The germline gives CDR1 MNHNY, CDR2 SVGAGI (reference sequence). The V end lost 0 bases, the J end lost 0 bases, and 9 bases lay between the germline ends. The CDR3 spells CASSYSTASSYEQYF. The DNA of the CDR3 is TGTGCCAGCAGTTACTCGACAGCGAGCTCCTACGAGCAGTACTTC.

The chain joins TRBV6-1 to TRBJ2-3; perhaps TRBD1 as D (5 bases). The CDR3 consists of 14 residues. Germline CDR1 reads MNHNS; CDR2 reads SASEGT. V was trimmed by 5 bases and J by 1 base, leaving 10 bases between them. This CDR3 reads CASSLQARTDTQYF. The CDR3 region has the DNA TGTGCCAGCAGTTTACAGGCCCGCACAGATACGCAGTATTTT.

CDR3 region: CASRSATGTGGAYGYTF. In DNA form, the CDR3 reads TGTGCCAGCAGGTCCGCAACCGGGACAGGGGGCGCCTATGGCTACACCTTC. The chain recombines TRBV5-4 with TRBJ1-2, with 12 bases fitting TRBD1. J lost 4 bases, V lost 5 bases, and 12 bases had no gene match. Germline-derived CDR1 and CDR2 are SGHNT and YYREEE (reference sequence). The CDR3 contains 17 residues.

The gene calls are TRBV30 and TRBJ2-7, with D uncertain. Trimming removed 0 bases from V and 7 bases from J, with 10 bases in between. From germline, CDR1 is GTSNPN and CDR2 SVGIG (reference sequence). This CDR3 spans 12 amino acids. In nucleotides, the CDR3 is TGTGCCTGGAGTGTACGTGGCAGAGAGCAGTACTTC. Translation gives CAWSVRGREQYF.

CDR3 residues: CASSLTGAYEQYF. The CDR3 nucleotides read TGTGCCAGCAGCTTGACAGGGGCCTACGAGCAGTACTTC. The chain couples TRBV6-1 to TRBJ2-7; 8 bases fit TRBD1. The CDR3 covers 13 residues. With 6 bases clipped from V and 2 bases from J, the junction kept 3 bases outside the gene matches. Looked up from germline, CDR1 is MNHNS and CDR2 is SASEGT.

This chain connects TRBV10-1 to TRBJ2-5, with TRBD2 identical over 8 bases. V trimming: 4 bases; J trimming: 4 bases; junction bases outside the gene matches: 8. The CDR3 is 15 residues long. Germline V gives CDR1 WNHNN, CDR2 SYGVQD (reference sequence). The CDR3 coding sequence is TGCGCCAGCAGTGTCGGCGGGGGGCCGGTAGAGACCCAGTACTTC. Translation: CASSVGGGPVETQYF.

The gene calls are TRBV18 and TRBJ2-3, with D possibly matching TRBD1 (6 bases). Trimming removed 0 bases from V and 6 bases from J, with 7 bases in between. The CDR3 sequence is 13 residues long. The germline V gene has CDR1 KGHSH and CDR2 LQKENI. The CDR3 spells CASSPPGADTQYF. The DNA of the CDR3 is TGTGCCAGCTCACCACCGGGGGCGGATACGCAGTATTTT.

The chain recombines TRBV10-1 with TRBJ2-7, with D possibly being TRBD1 (5 bases). Germline V gene lookup returns CDR1 WNHNN and CDR2 SYGVQD (reference sequence). V was clipped by 0 bases and J by 2 bases, with 8 bases between them. The CDR3 extends over 14 amino acids. CDR3 in amino acids: CASSESGRAYEQYF. CDR3 in DNA: TGCGCCAGCAGTGAGTCTGGCAGGGCCTACGAGCAGTACTTC.

This chain connects TRBV7-9 to TRBJ2-7; 8 nucleotides agree with TRBD1. V lost 3 bases, J lost 4 bases, and 5 bases stayed unmatched. In germline, CDR1 is SEHNR, CDR2 FQNEAQ (reference sequence). The CDR3 sequence is 14 residues long. The CDR3 here is CASSFRGRGYEQYF. CDR3 in DNA: TGTGCCAGCAGCTTCAGGGGGCGAGGGTACGAGCAGTACTTC.

The chain couples TRBV6-1 to TRBJ1-1; no definite D call. Germline CDR1 and CDR2: MNHNS and SASEGT. CDR3 length equals 14 residues. The V end lost 2 bases, the J end lost 2 bases, and 9 bases lay between the germline ends. The CDR3, as DNA: TGTGCCAGCAGTGAACTGGCAGTAAACACTGAAGCTTTCTTT. Its protein is CASSELAVNTEAFF.

DNA for the CDR3: TGTGCCAGCTCAGCAGGGGGCCGGGAAAAAGCTTTCTTT. Translated: CASSAGGREKAFF. The J gene is TRBJ1-1, the V gene TRBV18; TRBD1 agrees at 8 bases. Germline CDR1 is KGHSH and CDR2 is LQKENI. This CDR3 is built from 13 residues. The V and J ends lost 5 bases and 9 bases, in that order; junction bases with no gene match: 8.

The V and J genes are TRBV7-9 and TRBJ2-7; D is possibly TRBD1 (6 bases). V was pared by 5 bases and J by 2 bases, with 25 bases between. The CDR3 is made up of 18 amino acids. Germline values: CDR1 SEHNR, CDR2 FQNEAQ (reference sequence). Here the CDR3 reads CASSPIGVRGRTPYEQYF. The DNA of the CDR3 is TGTGCCAGCAGCCCTATCGGTGTCAGGGGTCGAACCCCCTACGAGCAGTACTTC.

The V call is TRBV6-1, the J call TRBJ2-3; 9 bases are a match to TRBD2. Looked up from germline, CDR1 is MNHNS and CDR2 is SASEGT. This CDR3 contains 15 residues. V lost 5 bases, J lost 2 bases, and 5 bases stayed unmatched. This CDR3 is CASSRRTSDTDTQYF. CDR3 bases: TGTGCCAGCAGTCGCCGGACTAGCGACACAGATACGCAGTATTTT.

The chain couples TRBV6-5 to TRBJ2-1, with 9 bases matching TRBD2. V dropped 2 bases and J dropped 5; count of bases not matched to a gene: 4. The CDR3 has 15 amino acids. Germline CDR1 MNHEY, CDR2 SVGAGI. The CDR3 is CASSYLAGRNNEQFF. CDR3 sequence (DNA): TGTGCCAGCAGTTACCTAGCGGGGAGAAACAATGAGCAGTTCTTC.

CDR3 protein: CASSFRALNTEAFF. The CDR3 DNA follows: TGTGCCAGCAGCTTCAGGGCGCTGAACACTGAAGCTTTCTTT. The rearrangement uses TRBV5-6 and TRBJ1-1, with D perhaps matching TRBD1 (5 bases). The V gene's germline CDR1 is SGHDT and CDR2 YYEEEE. The CDR3 length is 14 residues. Deletions cut 2 bases from V and 0 bases from J, with 8 bases between. Using reference TRBV5-6 and TRBJ1-1 for the parts outside the CDR3, the full variable domain is DAGVTQSPTHLIKTRGQQVTLRCSPKSGHDTVSWYQQALGQGPQFIFQYYEEEERQRGNFPDRFSGHQFPNYSSELNVNALLLGDSALYLCASSFRALNTEAFFGQGTRLTVV.

The chain recombines TRBV11-2 with TRBJ2-7; D gene ambiguous. Trimming pared 1 base from V and 9 bases from J, leaving 7 bases between. The V gene's germline CDR1 is SGHAT and CDR2 FQNNGV. This CDR3 has 11 residues. For the CDR3, the DNA is TGTGCCAGCAGCTTAGGCCCCGGGCAGTACTTC. It translates to CASSLGPGQYF.

The chain joins TRBV10-1 to TRBJ2-3; D gene ambiguous. Per the germline V gene, CDR1 is WNHNN and CDR2 is SYGVQD (reference sequence). V was clipped by 0 bases and J by 5 bases, with 6 bases between them. The CDR3 totals 13 residues. The CDR3: CASSESWRDTQYF. In DNA, the CDR3 is TGCGCCAGCAGTGAGTCTTGGCGAGATACGCAGTATTTT.

The chain combines TRBV27 with TRBJ1-5; possibly TRBD1 for D (5 bases). The germline V and J ends were trimmed by 4 bases and 6 bases, with 13 bases remaining between them. The CDR3 runs 14 residues. CDR1 and CDR2 from the germline V gene are MNHEY and SMNVEV (reference sequence). CDR3 nucleotides: TGTGCCAGCAGTTCGTCAGGGAACGGTCAGCCCCAGCATTTT. Protein sequence: CASSSSGNGQPQHF.

The chain recombines TRBV7-2 with TRBJ2-5; 7 bases are a match to TRBD2. The ends lost 0 bases at V and 0 bases at J; junction bases unmatched: 7. The CDR3 loop spans 17 amino acids. The germline gives CDR1 SGHTA, CDR2 FQGNSA. CDR3 nucleotide sequence: TGTGCCAGCAGCTTAGCAACGGGGGGACTCAACCAAGAGACCCAGTACTTC. This gives the protein CASSLATGGLNQETQYF. The whole variable domain, filled in from reference TRBV7-2 and TRBJ2-5, reads GAGVSQSPSNKVTEKGKDVELRCDPISGHTALYWYRQSLGQGLEFLIYFQGNSAPDKSGLPSDRFSAERTGGSVSTLTIQRTQQEDSAVYLCASSLATGGLNQETQYFGPGTRLLVL.

This sequence joins TRBV12-5 and TRBJ2-4; 7 positions agree with TRBD1. V shed 6 bases, J shed 1 base, and the junction held 3 bases outside the gene matches. CDR1 and CDR2 from the germline V gene are LGHNT and FRNRAP. The CDR3 loop spans 14 amino acids. The DNA of the CDR3 is TGTGCTAGTGGAACAGGGGAGGCCAAAAACATTCAGTACTTC. It specifies CASGTGEAKNIQYF.